This paragraph reports one T cell receptor (beta chain). Antigen specificity is unknown. The source of the sample is a study of post-analysis software for immune sequencing data. From germline, CDR1 is DFQATT and CDR2 SNEGSKA (reference sequence). Losses at the gene ends were 0 bases for V and 2 bases for J; bases not matched to a gene: 8. The CDR3 is 16 residues long. Whole-study findings and limits: There were about 5 TRBV segments more frequent in patients than controls, and TRBV5-6, TRBV5-1 and TRBV20-1 were among them. Samples sharing a preparation batch grouped tightly together when assessed by F measure.

Presence of unique molecular identifiers characterized the TCR beta cDNA libraries. TCRdb processed the PCR reads anew with MiXCR; each CDR3 protein has one entry. The table has roughly 540,000 distinct CDR3 sequences, less than 40% seen once. The source is a girl younger than 18 with multiple sclerosis. This chain uses TRBV20-1 with TRBJ1-2; 8 bases match TRBD1. Source material: blood. The CDR3 sequence is CSARDSGTGGNYGYTF. The DNA for the CDR3 is TGCAGTGCTAGAGATAGCGGTACAGGGGGAAACTATGGCTACACCTTC.